Described below is a single T cell receptor (beta chain) sequence and its context. The data stem from a study of shared clonotypes between healthy human individuals. Clones were sequenced by immunoSEQ multiplex PCR, and TCRdb holds only the in-frame ones, with some missing. The table records over a million clones, approximately 72% of them present only once. This CDR3 is 15 amino acids long. The ends lost 3 bases at V and 5 bases at J; junction bases unmatched: 9. Looked up from germline, CDR1 is SGHTS and CDR2 is YDEGEE. The V call is TRBV5-8, the J call TRBJ2-7, with 9 bases lining up with TRBD1. The sequenced sample was memory CD4+ T cells sorted from blood. Subset given: CD45RA-negative fraction. The sequence was collected from a man aged 18 to 29 in good health. The chain's CDR3 is CASSSPGTGKNEQYF. The CDR3 DNA sequence: TGTGCCAGCAGCTCCCCCGGGACAGGGAAGAACGAGCAGTACTTC.